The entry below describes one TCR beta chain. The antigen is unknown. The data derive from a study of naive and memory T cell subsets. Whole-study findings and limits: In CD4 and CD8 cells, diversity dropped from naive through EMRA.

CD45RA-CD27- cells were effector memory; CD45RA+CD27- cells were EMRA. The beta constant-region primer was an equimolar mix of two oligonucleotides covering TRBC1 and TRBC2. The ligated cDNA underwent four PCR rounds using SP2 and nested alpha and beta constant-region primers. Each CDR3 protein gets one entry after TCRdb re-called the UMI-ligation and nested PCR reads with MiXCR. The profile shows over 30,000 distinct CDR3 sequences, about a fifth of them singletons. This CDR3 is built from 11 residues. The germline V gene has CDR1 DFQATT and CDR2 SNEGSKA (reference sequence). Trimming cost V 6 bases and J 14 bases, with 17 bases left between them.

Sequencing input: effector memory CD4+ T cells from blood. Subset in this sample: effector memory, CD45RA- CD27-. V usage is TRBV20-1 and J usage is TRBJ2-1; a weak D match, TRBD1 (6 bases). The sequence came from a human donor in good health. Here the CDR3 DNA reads TGCAGTGCCTCCCAGGGGCTCCTGAAGTTCTTC. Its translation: CSASQGLLKFF.